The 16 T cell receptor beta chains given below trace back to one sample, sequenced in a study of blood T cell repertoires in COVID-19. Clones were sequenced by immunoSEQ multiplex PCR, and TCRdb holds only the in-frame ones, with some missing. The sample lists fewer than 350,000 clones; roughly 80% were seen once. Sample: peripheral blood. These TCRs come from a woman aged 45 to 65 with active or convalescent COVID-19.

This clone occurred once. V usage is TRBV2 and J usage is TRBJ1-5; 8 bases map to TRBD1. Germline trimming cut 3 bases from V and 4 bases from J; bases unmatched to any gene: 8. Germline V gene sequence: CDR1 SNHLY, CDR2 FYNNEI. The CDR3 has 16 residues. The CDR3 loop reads CASSDGQGALNQPQHF. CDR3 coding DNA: TGTGCCAGCAGTGATGGGCAGGGGGCCTTGAATCAGCCCCAGCATTTT.

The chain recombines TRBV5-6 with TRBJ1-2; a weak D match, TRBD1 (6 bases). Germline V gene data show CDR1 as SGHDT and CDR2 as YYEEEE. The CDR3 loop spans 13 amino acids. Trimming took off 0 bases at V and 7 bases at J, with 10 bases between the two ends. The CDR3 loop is CASSLADRSGYTF. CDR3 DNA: TGTGCCAGCAGCTTGGCCGACAGGTCTGGCTACACCTTC. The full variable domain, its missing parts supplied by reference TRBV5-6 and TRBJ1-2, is DAGVTQSPTHLIKTRGQQVTLRCSPKSGHDTVSWYQQALGQGPQFIFQYYEEEERQRGNFPDRFSGHQFPNYSSELNVNALLLGDSALYLCASSLADRSGYTFGSGTRLTVV.

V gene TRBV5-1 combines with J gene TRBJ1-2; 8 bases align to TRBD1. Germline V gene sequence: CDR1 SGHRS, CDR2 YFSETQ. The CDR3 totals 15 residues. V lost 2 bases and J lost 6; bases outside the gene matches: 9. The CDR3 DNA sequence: TGCGCCAGCAGCTTTAAACAGGGGGGTGAGGATGGCTACACCTTC. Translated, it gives CASSFKQGGEDGYTF. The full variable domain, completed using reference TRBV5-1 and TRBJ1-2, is KAGVTQTPRYLIKTRGQQVTLSCSPISGHRSVSWYQQTPGQGLQFLFEYFSETQRNKGNFPGRFSGRQFSNSRSEMNVSTLELGDSALYLCASSFKQGGEDGYTFGSGTRLTVV.

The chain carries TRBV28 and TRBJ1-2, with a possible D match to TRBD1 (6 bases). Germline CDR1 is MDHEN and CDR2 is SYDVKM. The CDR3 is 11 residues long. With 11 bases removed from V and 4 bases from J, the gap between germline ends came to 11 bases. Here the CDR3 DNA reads TGTGCCGCTTCAGGGGTCTATGGCTACACCTTC. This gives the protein CAASGVYGYTF.

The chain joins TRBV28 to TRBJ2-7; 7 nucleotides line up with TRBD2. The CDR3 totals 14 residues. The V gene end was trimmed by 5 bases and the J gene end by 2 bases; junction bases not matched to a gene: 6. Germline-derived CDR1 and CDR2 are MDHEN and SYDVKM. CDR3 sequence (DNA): TGTGCCAGCAGTCCTTCTAGCGGTGCCTACGAGCAGTACTTC. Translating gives CASSPSSGAYEQYF.

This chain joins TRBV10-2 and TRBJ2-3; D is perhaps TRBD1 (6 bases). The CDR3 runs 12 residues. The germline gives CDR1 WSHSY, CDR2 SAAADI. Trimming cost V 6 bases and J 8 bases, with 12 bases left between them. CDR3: CASRDRRGTQYF. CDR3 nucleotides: TGCGCCAGCAGAGACAGGCGAGGTACGCAGTATTTT.

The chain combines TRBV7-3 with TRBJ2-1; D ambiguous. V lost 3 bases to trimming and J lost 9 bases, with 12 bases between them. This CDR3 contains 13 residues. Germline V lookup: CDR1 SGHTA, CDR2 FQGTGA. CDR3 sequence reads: CASSFPTYLEQFF. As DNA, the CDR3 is TGTGCCAGCAGCTTCCCGACTTACCTTGAGCAGTTCTTC. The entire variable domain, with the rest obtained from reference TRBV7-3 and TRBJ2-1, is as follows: GAGVSQTPSNKVTEKGKYVELRCDPISGHTALYWYRQSLGQGPEFLIYFQGTGAADDSGLPNDRFFAVRPEGSVSTLKIQRTERGDSAVYLCASSFPTYLEQFFGPGTRLTVL.

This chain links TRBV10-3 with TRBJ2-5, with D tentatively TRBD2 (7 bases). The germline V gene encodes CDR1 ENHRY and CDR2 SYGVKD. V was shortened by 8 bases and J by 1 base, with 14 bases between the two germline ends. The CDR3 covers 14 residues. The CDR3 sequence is CAIGRGQSQETQYF. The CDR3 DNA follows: TGTGCCATCGGGCGGGGGCAGTCCCAAGAGACCCAGTACTTC.

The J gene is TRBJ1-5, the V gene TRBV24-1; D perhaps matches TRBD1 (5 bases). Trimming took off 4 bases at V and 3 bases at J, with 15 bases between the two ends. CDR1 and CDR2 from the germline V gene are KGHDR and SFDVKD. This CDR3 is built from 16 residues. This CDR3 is CATSEGTGWVNQPQHF. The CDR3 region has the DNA TGTGCCACCAGTGAAGGAACAGGCTGGGTCAATCAGCCCCAGCATTTT.

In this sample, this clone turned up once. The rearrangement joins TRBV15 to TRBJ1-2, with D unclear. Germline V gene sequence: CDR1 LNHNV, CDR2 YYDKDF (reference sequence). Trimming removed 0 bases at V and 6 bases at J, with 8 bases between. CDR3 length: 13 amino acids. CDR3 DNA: TGTGCCACCAGCAGAGATCGTGTAGATGGCTACACCTTC. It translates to CATSRDRVDGYTF.

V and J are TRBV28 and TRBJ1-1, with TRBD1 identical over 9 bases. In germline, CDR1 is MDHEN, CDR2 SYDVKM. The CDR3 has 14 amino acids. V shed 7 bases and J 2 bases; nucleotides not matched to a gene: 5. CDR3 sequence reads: CASISQGANTEAFF. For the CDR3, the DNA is TGTGCCAGCATCTCACAGGGGGCAAACACTGAAGCTTTCTTT.

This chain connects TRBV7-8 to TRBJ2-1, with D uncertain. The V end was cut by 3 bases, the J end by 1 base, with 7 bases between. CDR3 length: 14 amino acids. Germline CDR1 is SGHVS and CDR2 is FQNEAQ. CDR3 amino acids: CASSFGPSYNEQFF. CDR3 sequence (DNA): TGTGCCAGCAGCTTTGGGCCGTCCTACAATGAGCAGTTCTTC. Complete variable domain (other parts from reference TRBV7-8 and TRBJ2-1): GAGVSQSPRYKVAKRGQDVALRCDPISGHVSLFWYQQALGQGPEFLTYFQNEAQLDKSGLPSDRFFAERPEGSVSTLKIQRTQQEDSAVYLCASSFGPSYNEQFFGPGTRLTVL.

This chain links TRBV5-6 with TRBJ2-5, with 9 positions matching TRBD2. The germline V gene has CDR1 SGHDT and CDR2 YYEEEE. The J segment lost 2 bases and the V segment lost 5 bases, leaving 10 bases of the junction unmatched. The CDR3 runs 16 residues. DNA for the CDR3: TGTGCCAGCAGACCCGGACTAGCGCAAGTTCAAGAGACCCAGTACTTC. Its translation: CASRPGLAQVQETQYF.

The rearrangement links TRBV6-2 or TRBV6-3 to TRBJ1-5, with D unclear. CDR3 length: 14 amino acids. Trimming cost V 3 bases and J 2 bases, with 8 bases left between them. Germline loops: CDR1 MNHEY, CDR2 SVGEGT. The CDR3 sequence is CASSYPGGNQPQHF. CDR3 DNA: TGTGCCAGCAGTTATCCCGGGGGCAATCAGCCCCAGCATTTT.

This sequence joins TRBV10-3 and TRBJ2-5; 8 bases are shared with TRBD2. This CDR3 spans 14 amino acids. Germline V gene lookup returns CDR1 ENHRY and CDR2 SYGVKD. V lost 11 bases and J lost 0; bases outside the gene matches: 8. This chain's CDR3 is CASTAGVNQETQYF. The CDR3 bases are TGTGCCTCGACAGCGGGAGTGAACCAAGAGACCCAGTACTTC.

CDR3 DNA sequence: TGTGCCAGCAGCCTACGGGGACAGAAGAATTCACCCCTCCACTTT. This codes for CASSLRGQKNSPLHF. This chain joins TRBV7-8 and TRBJ1-6, with 7 nucleotides matching TRBD1. Per the germline V gene, CDR1 is SGHVS and CDR2 is FQNEAQ. J lost 7 bases, V lost 5 bases, and 8 bases had no gene match. The CDR3 spans 15 residues.